The rows below give T cell receptor beta chains drawn from one sample of a study of cytomegalovirus exposure and HLA in healthy donors. Clones were sequenced by immunoSEQ multiplex PCR, and TCRdb holds only the in-frame ones, with some missing. This table has approximately 230,000 clones, roughly 87% appearing once. Sequencing was done on a sample of PBMCs. Receptors originate from a man younger than 35 in good health and CMV-seropositive. The conserved cysteine and the conserved F or W are not part of the CDR3 here. The order of the fields is CDR3 protein, clone size, J gene, V gene. Expanded clones get a size class; other rows say once, few or many, or leave the size out.

ATSGRRDEQF	-	TRBJ2-1	TRBV6-6
ASSQWEPPSTDTQY	few	TRBJ2-3	TRBV4-3
ASSERDPYGYT	-	TRBJ1-2	TRBV6-1
AWSAHFRGETEAF	once	TRBJ1-1	TRBV30
ASSFGTSALSSYNEQF	-	TRBJ2-1	TRBV11-2
ASSFQGNYGYT	-	TRBJ1-2	TRBV28
ASAGADTQY	-	TRBJ2-3	TRBV2
ASSLVQNLNTIY	-	TRBJ1-3	TRBV5-8
ASSNAGTSGQQY	-	TRBJ2-3	TRBV9
ASRLTGPTNEKLF	-	TRBJ1-4	TRBV28
ASSPGGLASSSYEQY	once	TRBJ2-7	TRBV5-4
ASTLAGGLLDTQY	-	TRBJ2-3	TRBV6-6
ASSVGQSYEQY	-	TRBJ2-7	TRBV9
ASSDTYEGYT	-	TRBJ1-2	TRBV6-1
ASSLTSASYEQY	-	TRBJ2-7	TRBV7-8
ASSLLPANTEAF	-	TRBJ1-1	TRBV7-8
ASSLVLAGGLGETQY	once	TRBJ2-5	TRBV5-4
ASSGTTGDGYT	few	TRBJ1-2	TRBV5-6
ASSLGTGRNEQF	-	TRBJ2-1	TRBV7-7
ASSLASGANVLT	-	TRBJ2-6	TRBV13
ASRMTGMNTEAF	-	TRBJ1-1	TRBV27
ASSETPRANYGYT	-	TRBJ1-2	TRBV2
ASSGESTGRAGYT	-	TRBJ1-2	TRBV5-1
ASSKRGNEQF	-	TRBJ2-1	TRBV5-6
ASSARQGRVPDGYT	-	TRBJ1-2	TRBV9
ASSPEGAGVFYNEQF	-	TRBJ2-1	TRBV7-2
ASSPPGLVTDTQY	-	TRBJ2-3	TRBV28
ASSPNGQTNQPQH	-	TRBJ1-5	TRBV7-8
ASSPGTDTYEQY	-	TRBJ2-7	TRBV28